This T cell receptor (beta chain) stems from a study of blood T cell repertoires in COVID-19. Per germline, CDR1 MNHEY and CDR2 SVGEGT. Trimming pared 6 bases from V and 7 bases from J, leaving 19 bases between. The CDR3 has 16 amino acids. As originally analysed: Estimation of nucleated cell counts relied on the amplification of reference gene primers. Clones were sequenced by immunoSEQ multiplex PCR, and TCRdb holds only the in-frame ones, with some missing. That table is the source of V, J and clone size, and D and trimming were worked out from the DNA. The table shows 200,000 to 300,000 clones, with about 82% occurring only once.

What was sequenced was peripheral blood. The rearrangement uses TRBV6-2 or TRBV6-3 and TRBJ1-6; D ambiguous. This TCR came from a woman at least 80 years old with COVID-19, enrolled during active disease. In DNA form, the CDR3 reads TGTGCCAGCAGCCCTCTAGAACAGCAGCGGAATTCACCCCTCCACTTT. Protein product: CASSPLEQQRNSPLHF.